Below are 26 T cell receptor beta chains sequenced from a single sample in a study of response to subunit inactivated influenza vaccine. TCRdb reanalysed the RT-PCR reads using MiXCR and keeps one entry per CDR3 protein. The sample carries roughly 700,000 distinct CDR3 sequences, about 15% recorded once. This material consisted of PBMCs from blood, taken 14 to 15 days before vaccination. These receptors were obtained from a man aged 50 or older who received an inactivated influenza vaccine.

The J gene is TRBJ1-6, the V gene TRBV7-2, with D possibly TRBD1 on 6 matching bases. The CDR3 has 13 residues. Germline V gene data show CDR1 as SGHTA and CDR2 as FQGNSA. Deletions cut 5 bases from V and 9 bases from J, with 11 bases between. The CDR3 DNA reads as TGTGCCAGCAGCACTGACAGGCGTTCACCCCTCCACTTT. This encodes CASSTDRRSPLHF.

At least ten counts were recorded for this clonotype. The V call is TRBV7-6, the J call TRBJ2-7, with a possible D match to TRBD1 (6 bases). The CDR3 contains 13 residues. In germline, CDR1 is SGHVS, CDR2 FNYEAQ. The germline V and J ends were trimmed by 3 bases and 5 bases, with 11 bases remaining between them. CDR3 coding DNA: TGTGCCAGCAGCTTGCCAGGGGTCAACGAGCAGTACTTC. Its translation is CASSLPGVNEQYF.

This clonotype was detected a few times. The J gene is TRBJ2-5, the V gene TRBV6-1, with TRBD2 matching over 10 bases. Germline assignment: CDR1 MNHNS and CDR2 SASEGT. This CDR3 is 16 amino acids long. V gave up 8 bases and J gave up 4 bases; unmatched junction bases: 13. DNA of the CDR3: TGTGCCAGCTGGCCGGGACTAGCGTCCGGACCAGAGACCCAGTACTTC. Protein: CASWPGLASGPETQYF.

The chain uses TRBV18 and TRBJ2-5, with TRBD2 matching 11 bases. J lost 11 bases, V lost 3 bases, and 8 bases had no gene match. Germline V CDR1 and CDR2: KGHSH, LQKENI. The CDR3 loop spans 14 amino acids. CDR3 coding DNA: TGTGCCAGCTCACCTTCGACTAGCGGGGTACGGCAGTACTTC. Amino acid sequence: CASSPSTSGVRQYF. Together with reference TRBV18 and TRBJ2-5, the CDR3 gives the full variable domain: NAGVMQNPRHLVRRRGQEARLRCSPMKGHSHVYWYRQLPEEGLKFMVYLQKENIIDESGMPKERFSAEFPKEGPSILRIQQVVRGDSAAYFCASSPSTSGVRQYFGPGTRLLVL.

This clonotype was observed a handful of times. The chain carries TRBV12-3 or TRBV12-4 and TRBJ2-1; TRBD1 matches at 7 bases. CDR3 length: 17 residues. Unmatched junction bases numbered 19, after V lost 6 bases and J lost 8 bases. CDR3 amino acids: CASRSTPGTAVSYEQFF. In DNA form, the CDR3 reads TGTGCCAGCAGATCAACCCCCGGGACAGCGGTCTCTTATGAGCAGTTCTTC.

The chain employs TRBV20-1 and TRBJ1-6; no reliable D call. This CDR3 comprises 18 residues. V was pared by 0 bases and J by 2 bases, with 17 bases between. Germline V gene lookup returns CDR1 DFQATT and CDR2 SNEGSKA (reference sequence). The CDR3 is CSARDHVVGYPYNSPLHF. CDR3 bases: TGCAGTGCTAGAGATCATGTTGTAGGCTACCCCTATAATTCACCCCTCCACTTT.

The chain combines TRBV10-3 with TRBJ2-1, with 9 nucleotides matching TRBD2. The CDR3 runs to 17 residues. J gave up 2 bases and V 0 bases, and 5 bases lay outside the gene matches. Germline CDR1 ENHRY, CDR2 SYGVKD. CDR3 sequence (DNA): TGTGCCATCAGTGAGTCCCCTAGCGGGGATACCTACAATGAGCAGTTCTTC. Protein sequence: CAISESPSGDTYNEQFF.

This rearrangement joins TRBV7-2 to TRBJ2-1, with D maybe TRBD2 (5 bases). Per germline, CDR1 SGHTA and CDR2 FQGNSA. The CDR3 contains 16 residues. The V end lost 5 bases, the J end lost 0 bases, and 14 bases lay between the germline ends. The CDR3 DNA sequence: TGTGCCAGCAGCCCCCGACGACTAAGCTCCTACAATGAGCAGTTCTTC. It translates to CASSPRRLSSYNEQFF.

This clonotype has more than one count but fewer than ten. The gene calls are TRBV2 and TRBJ1-2; D gene unclear. Germline V lookup: CDR1 SNHLY, CDR2 FYNNEI. Between the trimmed V and J ends, which lost 2 bases and 0 bases, there was a span of 10 bases. The length of the CDR3 is 15 residues. The chain's CDR3 is CASSEIGRANYGYTF. Written as DNA, the CDR3 is TGTGCCAGCAGTGAAATAGGGCGAGCTAACTATGGCTACACCTTC.

This clonotype was detected only a few times. CDR3 amino acids: CASRPTGLDLSSYNEQFF. CDR3 bases: TGCGCCAGCAGACCCACGGGACTGGACTTAAGCTCCTACAATGAGCAGTTCTTC. The chain is built from TRBV5-1 and TRBJ2-1, with D perhaps matching TRBD2 (6 bases). The CDR3 runs to 18 residues. Trimming pared 5 bases from V and 0 bases from J, leaving 21 bases between. Looked up from germline, CDR1 is SGHRS and CDR2 is YFSETQ.

This clonotype was seen a few times. The rearrangement joins TRBV7-9 to TRBJ1-4; D gene ambiguous. Germline loops: CDR1 SEHNR, CDR2 FQNEAQ (reference sequence). Trimming left V 11 bases short and J 0 bases short, with 19 bases between. The CDR3 is made up of 16 amino acids. CDR3 amino acids: CAGIPGGTTTNEKLFF. The CDR3 DNA reads as TGTGCCGGCATTCCGGGCGGAACTACAACTAATGAAAAACTGTTTTTT. The full variable domain, its missing parts supplied by reference TRBV7-9 and TRBJ1-4, is DTGVSQNPRHKITKRGQNVTFRCDPISEHNRLYWYRQTLGQGPEFLTYFQNEAQLEKSRLLSDRFSAERPKGSFSTLEIQRTEQGDSAMYLCAGIPGGTTTNEKLFFGSGTQLSVL.

This clonotype was found a few times. This chain links TRBV5-1 with TRBJ2-7; D is perhaps TRBD1 or TRBD2 (5 bases each). Between the trimmed V and J ends, which lost 5 bases and 2 bases, there was a span of 14 bases. The germline CDR1 and CDR2 sequences are SGHRS and YFSETQ. The CDR3 covers 14 residues. CDR3 region: CASRLGDGPYEQYF. The CDR3 DNA sequence: TGCGCCAGCAGGCTAGGGGACGGTCCCTACGAGCAGTACTTC.

This clonotype was recorded at least ten times. V usage is TRBV7-9 and J usage is TRBJ2-3; the D is unclear. CDR3 size: 11 residues. The germline V gene encodes CDR1 SEHNR and CDR2 FQNEAQ (reference sequence). Between the trimmed V and J ends, which lost 3 bases and 5 bases, there was a span of 3 bases. CDR3 coding DNA: TGTGCCAGCAGCTTTGTAGATACGCAGTATTTT. This translates into CASSFVDTQYF.

As for this clonotype: A much larger clone sits a single nucleotide away, making a read error possible. This chain connects TRBV12-5 to TRBJ2-5; D gene ambiguous. Trimming pared 1 base from V and 1 base from J, leaving 19 bases between. The germline CDR1 and CDR2 sequences are LGHNT and FRNRAP. The CDR3 has 18 residues. CDR3 residues: CASGLGSGLTWGQETQYF. The DNA of the CDR3 is TGTGCTAGTGGTTTGGGATCAGGTCTCACGTGGGGCCAAGAGACCCAGTACTTC.

To note about this clonotype: This may come from a read error, since a much larger clone is one base off. This sequence joins TRBV4-3 and TRBJ2-7; no clear D gene. The V end lost 6 bases, the J end lost 4 bases, and 16 bases lay between the germline ends. The CDR3 is 14 residues long. Germline V gene data show CDR1 as LGHNA and CDR2 as YSLEER. This chain's CDR3 is CASSRGRRGYEQYF. Written as DNA, the CDR3 is TGCGCCAGCAGTCGCGGACGTCGCGGATACGAGCAGTACTTC.

V usage is TRBV11-1 and J usage is TRBJ1-6; 9 positions match TRBD1. V shed 5 bases, J shed 0 bases, and the junction held 8 bases outside the gene matches. The CDR3 has 18 residues. The germline CDR1 and CDR2 sequences are SGHAT and FQDESV (reference sequence). CDR3 sequence: CASSPRQGESSYNSPLHF. The CDR3 DNA reads as TGTGCCAGCAGCCCCCGACAGGGGGAAAGCTCCTATAATTCACCCCTCCACTTT.

This clonotype was counted between two and nine times. The chain carries TRBV12-3 or TRBV12-4 and TRBJ1-6; tentative D call: TRBD1 (5 bases). This CDR3 has 13 residues. Trimming stripped 3 bases from V and 10 bases from J, with 10 bases between. In nucleotides, the CDR3 is TGTGCCAGCAGTTTTGATGAGGGGTCACCCCTCCACTTT. This translates into CASSFDEGSPLHF.

In its sample, this clonotype was seen a few times. The chain couples TRBV27 to TRBJ1-5, with TRBD1 matching 10 bases. The CDR3 extends over 15 amino acids. Germline V gene sequence: CDR1 MNHEY, CDR2 SMNVEV (reference sequence). V lost 5 bases and J lost 4; bases outside the gene matches: 5. The CDR3 coding sequence is TGTGCCAGCAGTCGATCGGGACAGGGGAATCAGCCCCAGCATTTT. This gives the protein CASSRSGQGNQPQHF.

This clonotype came up a few times. The rearrangement links TRBV29-1 to TRBJ2-5; the D is unclear. In germline, CDR1 is SQVTM, CDR2 ANQGSEA. V lost 3 bases and J 9 bases, leaving 17 bases between the germline ends. This CDR3 has 13 amino acids. The CDR3 loop is CSVDTQQLSPQYF. The DNA for the CDR3 is TGCAGCGTTGACACTCAACAGCTTAGCCCCCAGTACTTC.

Ten or more counts support this clonotype. This chain links TRBV29-1 with TRBJ1-1; no clear D gene. Germline V gene lookup returns CDR1 SQVTM and CDR2 ANQGSEA. This CDR3 contains 11 residues. V was pared by 3 bases and J by 8 bases, with 10 bases between. The CDR3 here is CSVDFREEAFF. Written as DNA, the CDR3 is TGCAGCGTTGATTTCCGGGAGGAAGCTTTCTTT.

This clonotype was detected many times. The rearrangement joins TRBV13 to TRBJ2-1; the D gene is possibly TRBD1 (5 bases). The CDR3 length is 13 residues. With 6 bases removed from V and 3 bases from J, the gap between germline ends came to 9 bases. Germline V gene sequence: CDR1 PRHDT, CDR2 FYEKMQ (reference sequence). In DNA form, the CDR3 reads TGTGCCAGCAGACCTGACAGCTACAATGAGCAGTTCTTC. Residues: CASRPDSYNEQFF. Based on the CDR3 plus reference TRBV13 and TRBJ2-1, the full variable domain is AAGVIQSPRHLIKEKRETATLKCYPIPRHDTVYWYQQGPGQDPQFLISFYEKMQSDKGSIPDRFSAQQFSDYHSELNMSSLELGDSALYFCASRPDSYNEQFFGPGTRLTVL.

This chain uses TRBV27 with TRBJ2-3, with a weak D call TRBD2 (6 bases). The CDR3 covers 16 residues. Trimming took 3 bases from V and 0 from J, leaving 13 bases between them. Germline-derived CDR1 and CDR2 are MNHEY and SMNVEV (reference sequence). CDR3 in amino acids: CASSFSTGTSTDTQYF. The CDR3 DNA reads TGTGCCAGCAGTTTTTCTACCGGGACTAGCACAGATACGCAGTATTTT.

In its sample, this clonotype was seen a few times. The chain recombines TRBV20-1 with TRBJ2-7; 9 bases agree with TRBD2. V shed 2 bases, J shed 9 bases, and the junction held 14 bases outside the gene matches. Germline V gene lookup returns CDR1 DFQATT and CDR2 SNEGSKA (reference sequence). The CDR3 length is 15 residues. The CDR3 protein is CSARPTSGGGYGQYF. DNA for the CDR3: TGCAGTGCTAGACCGACTAGCGGCGGAGGTTATGGGCAGTACTTC.

This chain connects TRBV28 to TRBJ2-5; 8 bases match TRBD2. CDR3 size: 12 residues. Germline CDR1 MDHEN, CDR2 SYDVKM. The trim removed 8 bases at V and 7 bases at J, leaving 6 bases unmatched. CDR3 protein: CASRGGLTTQYF. CDR3 DNA: TGTGCCAGCCGGGGGGGGTTGACGACCCAGTACTTC.

There are many counts of this clonotype. This sequence joins TRBV5-1 and TRBJ2-5; 11 bases match TRBD2. The germline CDR1 and CDR2 sequences are SGHRS and YFSETQ. The V gene end was trimmed by 2 bases and the J gene end by 2 bases; junction bases not matched to a gene: 8. The CDR3 totals 17 residues. CDR3 in amino acids: CASSFGRLAGKQETQYF. CDR3 bases: TGCGCCAGCAGCTTTGGTCGACTAGCGGGGAAGCAAGAGACCCAGTACTTC.

The sample holds many counts of this clonotype. The chain employs TRBV14 and TRBJ2-2; D is ambiguous. Germline CDR1 SGHDN, CDR2 FVKESK. V lost 1 base and J lost 1, with 4 bases in between. The CDR3 is 14 residues long. CDR3 sequence (DNA): TGTGCCAGCAGCCAAGCAAGGAACACCGGGGAGCTGTTTTTT. Its protein is CASSQARNTGELFF.